This is a list of T cell receptor beta chains from one sample in a study of blood T cell repertoires in COVID-19. Generated by immunoSEQ multiplex PCR, the TCRdb table keeps only in-frame clones and is missing some. Seen here are under 300,000 clones, approximately 91% observed once, and the top ten hold just under 0.8%. Source material: peripheral blood. All receptors derive from a woman in her 30s with acute or convalescent COVID-19. Each CDR3 is given with its conserved first and last residue. Each record gives: D gene, V gene, clone size, J gene, CDR3 DNA, CDR3 protein. D genes are given only for firm matches. Rows may omit the clone size; those that give it use once, few, many or a size class.

d_call: TRBD2
v_call: TRBV5-8
clone_size: -
j_call: TRBJ2-1
cdr3_nt: TGTGCCAGCAGCACATCGAGACTAGCGGCACCCTACAATGAGCAGTTCTTC
cdr3_aa: CASSTSRLAAPYNEQFF

d_call: TRBD2
v_call: TRBV20-1
clone_size: -
j_call: TRBJ2-7
cdr3_nt: TGCAGTGCTAGTGAACTAGCGGGAAGACACGAGCAGTACTTC
cdr3_aa: CSASELAGRHEQYF

d_call: -
v_call: TRBV6-5
clone_size: -
j_call: TRBJ2-7
cdr3_nt: TGTGCCAGCAGTTACGCATCCGGGACATTCTACGAGCAGTACTTC
cdr3_aa: CASSYASGTFYEQYF

d_call: -
v_call: TRBV18
clone_size: -
j_call: TRBJ2-5
cdr3_nt: TGTGCCAGCTCACCAGTGGGGGGTGAGACCCAGTACTTC
cdr3_aa: CASSPVGGETQYF

d_call: -
v_call: TRBV2
clone_size: -
j_call: TRBJ2-7
cdr3_nt: TGTGCCAGCAATGTCGGTCTAGCCTCCTACGAGCAGTACTTC
cdr3_aa: CASNVGLASYEQYF

d_call: -
v_call: TRBV6-2/TRBV6-3
clone_size: -
j_call: TRBJ1-5
cdr3_nt: TGTGCCAGCAGTTACCCCGGCAATCAGCCCCAGCATTTT
cdr3_aa: CASSYPGNQPQHF

d_call: -
v_call: TRBV3-1/TRBV3-2
clone_size: -
j_call: TRBJ1-1
cdr3_nt: TGTGCCAGCAGCCAAGCGGACACTGAAGCTTTCTTT
cdr3_aa: CASSQADTEAFF

d_call: TRBD1
v_call: TRBV15
clone_size: -
j_call: TRBJ1-3
cdr3_nt: TGTGCCACCAGGAAAACGGGGACAGGGGGAATTTTGATCTCTGGAAACACCATATATTTT
cdr3_aa: CATRKTGTGGILISGNTIYF

d_call: -
v_call: TRBV9
clone_size: -
j_call: TRBJ1-4
cdr3_nt: TGTGCCAGCAGCGTAGCGGACAAGGGATATGAAAAACTGTTTTTT
cdr3_aa: CASSVADKGYEKLFF

d_call: -
v_call: TRBV2
clone_size: -
j_call: TRBJ1-5
cdr3_nt: TGTGCCAGCAGTGAAGGGTTTAGCGATCAGCCCCAGCATTTT
cdr3_aa: CASSEGFSDQPQHF

d_call: TRBD2
v_call: TRBV30
clone_size: many
j_call: TRBJ2-1
cdr3_nt: TGTGCCTGGAATGAACTAGCGGGAGGGTACAATGAGCAGTTCTTC
cdr3_aa: CAWNELAGGYNEQFF

d_call: TRBD2
v_call: TRBV27
clone_size: -
j_call: TRBJ2-7
cdr3_nt: TGTGCCAGCAGTTTATCGACTAGCGGGAGCGAGCAGTACTTC
cdr3_aa: CASSLSTSGSEQYF

d_call: -
v_call: TRBV3-1/TRBV3-2
clone_size: -
j_call: TRBJ1-3
cdr3_nt: TGTGCCAGCAGCCAGACAGCTAACTCTGGAAACACCATATATTTT
cdr3_aa: CASSQTANSGNTIYF

d_call: -
v_call: TRBV5-1
clone_size: -
j_call: TRBJ1-1
cdr3_nt: TGCGCCAGCAGAAACAGGGCCCAGGGCACTGAAGCTTTCTTT
cdr3_aa: CASRNRAQGTEAFF

d_call: -
v_call: TRBV27
clone_size: -
j_call: TRBJ2-6
cdr3_nt: TGTGCCAGCATGGGCCCCAGGACACGCCGCTCTGGGGCCAACGTCCTGACTTTC
cdr3_aa: CASMGPRTRRSGANVLTF

d_call: TRBD1
v_call: TRBV5-8
clone_size: -
j_call: TRBJ1-5
cdr3_nt: TGTGCCAGCAGCTTGGGTCCCCCGGGACAGGGGACGCATAGCAATCAGCCCCAGCATTTT
cdr3_aa: CASSLGPPGQGTHSNQPQHF

d_call: -
v_call: TRBV30
clone_size: -
j_call: TRBJ2-4
cdr3_nt: TGTGCCTGGAGGGTGTCCAGGGGAAGCATTCAGTACTTC
cdr3_aa: CAWRVSRGSIQYF

d_call: -
v_call: TRBV19
clone_size: -
j_call: TRBJ2-4
cdr3_nt: TGTGCCAGTAGTGGGGAGGGGGGGCCGCTAGCCAAAAACATTCAGTACTTC
cdr3_aa: CASSGEGGPLAKNIQYF

d_call: TRBD2
v_call: TRBV4-3
clone_size: once
j_call: TRBJ2-5
cdr3_nt: TGCGCCAGCAGCCAAGATATTCGCGGGAGGGCTGTAGAGACCCAGTACTTC
cdr3_aa: CASSQDIRGRAVETQYF

d_call: TRBD2
v_call: TRBV9
clone_size: -
j_call: TRBJ2-3
cdr3_nt: TGTGCCAGCAGCCCCCCACTAGCGGGAGCAGATACGCAGTATTTT
cdr3_aa: CASSPPLAGADTQYF

d_call: -
v_call: TRBV5-4
clone_size: -
j_call: TRBJ2-2
cdr3_nt: TGTGCCAGCGGAGGTACGAACACCGGGGAGCTGTTTTTT
cdr3_aa: CASGGTNTGELFF

d_call: -
v_call: TRBV9
clone_size: -
j_call: TRBJ2-7
cdr3_nt: TGTGCCAGCAGCCCGGAGGAGTTTCCCTACGAGCAGTACTTC
cdr3_aa: CASSPEEFPYEQYF

d_call: -
v_call: TRBV5-1
clone_size: -
j_call: TRBJ1-5
cdr3_nt: TGCGCCAGCAGCTTGCACCAGGGTCAGCCCCAGCATTTT
cdr3_aa: CASSLHQGQPQHF

d_call: TRBD2
v_call: TRBV29-1
clone_size: -
j_call: TRBJ2-1
cdr3_nt: TGCAGCGCTCGACGACTAGCGGGAGGGAGCAATGAGCAGTTCTTC
cdr3_aa: CSARRLAGGSNEQFF

d_call: -
v_call: TRBV29-1
clone_size: -
j_call: TRBJ1-4
cdr3_nt: TGCAGCGCCTCGACGGGGGGAAGTGGAGAAAAACTGTTTTTT
cdr3_aa: CSASTGGSGEKLFF

d_call: -
v_call: TRBV27
clone_size: -
j_call: TRBJ2-7
cdr3_nt: TGTGCCACCCGAACTTCCTACGAGCAGTACTTC
cdr3_aa: CATRTSYEQYF